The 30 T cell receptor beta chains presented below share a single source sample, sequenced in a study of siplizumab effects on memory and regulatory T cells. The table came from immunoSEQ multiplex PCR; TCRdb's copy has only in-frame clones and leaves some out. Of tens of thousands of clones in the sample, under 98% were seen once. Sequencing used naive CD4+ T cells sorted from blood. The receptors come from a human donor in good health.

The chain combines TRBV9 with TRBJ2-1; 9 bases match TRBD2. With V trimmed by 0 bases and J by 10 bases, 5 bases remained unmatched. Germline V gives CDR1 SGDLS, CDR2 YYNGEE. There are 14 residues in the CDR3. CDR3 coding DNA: TGTGCCAGCAGCGTAGAACTAGCGGGTTTCGAGCAGTTCTTC. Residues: CASSVELAGFEQFF.

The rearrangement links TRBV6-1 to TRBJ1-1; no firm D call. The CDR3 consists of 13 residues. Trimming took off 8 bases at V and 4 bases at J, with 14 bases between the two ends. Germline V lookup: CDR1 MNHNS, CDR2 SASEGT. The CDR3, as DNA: TGTGCCAGCCATCCTACCGGAGGCACTGAAGCTTTCTTT. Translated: CASHPTGGTEAFF.

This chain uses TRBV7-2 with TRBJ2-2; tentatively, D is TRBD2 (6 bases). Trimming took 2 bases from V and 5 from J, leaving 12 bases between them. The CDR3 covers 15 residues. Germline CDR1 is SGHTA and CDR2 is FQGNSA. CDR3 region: CASSLMAAGTGELFF. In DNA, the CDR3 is TGTGCCAGCAGCTTAATGGCGGCGGGGACCGGGGAGCTGTTTTTT.

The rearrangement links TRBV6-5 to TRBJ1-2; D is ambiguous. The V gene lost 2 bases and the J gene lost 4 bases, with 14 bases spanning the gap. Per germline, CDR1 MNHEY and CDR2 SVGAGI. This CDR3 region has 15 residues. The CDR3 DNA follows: TGTGCCAGCAGTTACGCGGGAAGATACGGCTATGGCTACACCTTC. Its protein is CASSYAGRYGYGYTF.

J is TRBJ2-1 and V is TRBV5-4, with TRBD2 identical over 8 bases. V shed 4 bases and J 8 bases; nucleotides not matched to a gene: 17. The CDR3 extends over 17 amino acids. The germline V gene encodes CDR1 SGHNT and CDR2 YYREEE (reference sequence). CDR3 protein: CASSAYRPGLVGDEQFF. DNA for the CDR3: TGTGCCAGCAGCGCATACCGGCCGGGACTAGTAGGCGATGAGCAGTTCTTC.

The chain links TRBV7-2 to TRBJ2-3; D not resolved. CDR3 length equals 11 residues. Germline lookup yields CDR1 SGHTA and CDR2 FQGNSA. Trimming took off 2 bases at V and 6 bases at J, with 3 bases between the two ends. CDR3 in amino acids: CASSLTDTQYF. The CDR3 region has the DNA TGTGCCAGCAGCTTAACGGATACGCAGTATTTT. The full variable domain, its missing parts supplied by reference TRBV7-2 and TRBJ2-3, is GAGVSQSPSNKVTEKGKDVELRCDPISGHTALYWYRQSLGQGLEFLIYFQGNSAPDKSGLPSDRFSAERTGGSVSTLTIQRTQQEDSAVYLCASSLTDTQYFGPGTRLTVL.

The CDR3 coding sequence is TGTGCCAGCTCACCTATGACGGAGATGAACACTGAAGCTTTCTTT. Translating it yields CASSPMTEMNTEAFF. V is TRBV18 and J is TRBJ1-1, with D unresolved. The germline gives CDR1 KGHSH, CDR2 LQKENI. The ends were cut back, 3 bases at V and 0 bases at J, with 11 bases in the middle. This CDR3 spans 15 amino acids.

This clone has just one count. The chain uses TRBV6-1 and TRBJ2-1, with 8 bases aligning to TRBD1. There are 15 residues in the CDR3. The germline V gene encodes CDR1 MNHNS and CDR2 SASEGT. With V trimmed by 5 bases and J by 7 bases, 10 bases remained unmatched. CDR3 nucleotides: TGTGCCAGCAGTTCCCGGGACAGGTTAGGGAATGAGCAGTTCTTC. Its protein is CASSSRDRLGNEQFF.

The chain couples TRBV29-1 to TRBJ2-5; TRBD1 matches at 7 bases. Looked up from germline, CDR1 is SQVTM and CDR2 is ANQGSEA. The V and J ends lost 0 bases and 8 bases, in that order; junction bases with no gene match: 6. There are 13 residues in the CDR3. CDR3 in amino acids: CSVEEGQPDTQYF. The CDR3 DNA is TGCAGCGTTGAAGAGGGACAGCCTGACACCCAGTACTTC.

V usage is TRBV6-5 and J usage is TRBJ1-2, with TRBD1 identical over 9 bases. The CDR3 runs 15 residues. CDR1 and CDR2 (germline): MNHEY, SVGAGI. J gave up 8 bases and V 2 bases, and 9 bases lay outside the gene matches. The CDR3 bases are TGTGCCAGCAGTTACAAGGGACAGGGAGTTGGGGGCTACACCTTC. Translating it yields CASSYKGQGVGGYTF.

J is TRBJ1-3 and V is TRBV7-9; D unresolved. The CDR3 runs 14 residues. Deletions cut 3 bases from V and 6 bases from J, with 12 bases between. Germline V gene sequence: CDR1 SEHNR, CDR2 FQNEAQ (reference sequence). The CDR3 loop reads CASSLEAFVNTIYF. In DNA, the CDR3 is TGTGCCAGCAGCTTGGAGGCATTTGTAAACACCATATATTTT. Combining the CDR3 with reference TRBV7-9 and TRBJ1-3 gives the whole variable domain DTGVSQNPRHKITKRGQNVTFRCDPISEHNRLYWYRQTLGQGPEFLTYFQNEAQLEKSRLLSDRFSAERPKGSFSTLEIQRTEQGDSAMYLCASSLEAFVNTIYFGEGSWLTVV.

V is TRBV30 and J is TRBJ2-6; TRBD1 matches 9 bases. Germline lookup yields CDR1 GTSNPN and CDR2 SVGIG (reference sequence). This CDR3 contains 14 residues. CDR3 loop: CGAQGATGANVLTF. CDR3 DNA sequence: TGTGGGGCACAGGGGGCGACTGGGGCCAACGTCCTGACTTTC. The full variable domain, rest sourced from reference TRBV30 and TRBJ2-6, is SQTIHQWPATLVQPVGSPLSLECTVEGTSNPNLYWYRQAAGRGLQLLFYSVGIGQISSEVPQNLSASRPQDRQFILSSKKLLLSDSGFYLCGAQGATGANVLTFGAGSRLTVL.

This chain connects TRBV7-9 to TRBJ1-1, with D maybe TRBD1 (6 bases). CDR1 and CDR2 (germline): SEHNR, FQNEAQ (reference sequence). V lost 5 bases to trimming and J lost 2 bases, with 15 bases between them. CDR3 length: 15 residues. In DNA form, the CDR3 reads TGTGCCAGCAGCCCGACCAGGGGCCCAAACACTGAAGCTTTCTTT. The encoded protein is CASSPTRGPNTEAFF.

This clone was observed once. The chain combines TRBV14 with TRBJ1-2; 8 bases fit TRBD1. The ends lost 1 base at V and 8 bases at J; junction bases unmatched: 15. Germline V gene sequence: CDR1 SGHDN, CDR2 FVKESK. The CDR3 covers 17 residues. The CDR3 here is CASSQGILRQGASGYTF. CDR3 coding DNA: TGTGCCAGCAGCCAAGGTATATTGCGTCAGGGGGCCTCGGGCTACACCTTC.

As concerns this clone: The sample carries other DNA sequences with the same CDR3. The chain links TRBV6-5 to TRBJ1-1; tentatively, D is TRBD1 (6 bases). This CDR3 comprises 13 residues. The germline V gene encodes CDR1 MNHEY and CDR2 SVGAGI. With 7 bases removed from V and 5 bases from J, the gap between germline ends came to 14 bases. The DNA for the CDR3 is TGTGCCAGCAATAGGGGGGGAGATACTGAAGCTTTCTTT. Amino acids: CASNRGGDTEAFF.

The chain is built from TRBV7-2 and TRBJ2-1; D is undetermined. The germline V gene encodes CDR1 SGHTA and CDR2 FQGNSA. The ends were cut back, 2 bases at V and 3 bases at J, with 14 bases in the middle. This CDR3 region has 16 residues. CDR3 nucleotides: TGTGCCAGCAGCTTACCAGAGGCGTGGGGCTACAATGAGCAGTTCTTC. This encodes CASSLPEAWGYNEQFF.

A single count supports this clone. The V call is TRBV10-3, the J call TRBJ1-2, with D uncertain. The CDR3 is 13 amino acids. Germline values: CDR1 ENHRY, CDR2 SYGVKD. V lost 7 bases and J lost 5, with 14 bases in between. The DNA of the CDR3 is TGTGCCATCACTAACTCGGGAGGGTATGGCTACACCTTC. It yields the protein CAITNSGGYGYTF.

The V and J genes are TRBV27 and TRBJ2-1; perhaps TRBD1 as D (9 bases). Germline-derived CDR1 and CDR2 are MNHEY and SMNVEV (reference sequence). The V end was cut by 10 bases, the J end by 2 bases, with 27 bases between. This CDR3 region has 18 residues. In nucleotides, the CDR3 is TGTGCCACCATCGGGAGGGGAACCGGGACAGGGACCTACAATGAGCAGTTCTTC. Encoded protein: CATIGRGTGTGTYNEQFF.

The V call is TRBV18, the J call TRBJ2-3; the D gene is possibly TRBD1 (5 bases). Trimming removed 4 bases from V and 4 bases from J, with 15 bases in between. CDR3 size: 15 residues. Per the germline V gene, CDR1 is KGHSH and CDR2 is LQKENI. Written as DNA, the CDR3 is TGTGCCAGCTCACGCCTCGGACATTCTTCAGATACGCAGTATTTT. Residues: CASSRLGHSSDTQYF.

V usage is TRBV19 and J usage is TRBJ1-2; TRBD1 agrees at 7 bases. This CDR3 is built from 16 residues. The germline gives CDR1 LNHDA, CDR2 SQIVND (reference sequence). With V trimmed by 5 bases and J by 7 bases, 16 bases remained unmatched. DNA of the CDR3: TGTGCCAGTAGTGGTAGGACCCGATTAGGGACAGCTGGCTACACCTTC. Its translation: CASSGRTRLGTAGYTF.

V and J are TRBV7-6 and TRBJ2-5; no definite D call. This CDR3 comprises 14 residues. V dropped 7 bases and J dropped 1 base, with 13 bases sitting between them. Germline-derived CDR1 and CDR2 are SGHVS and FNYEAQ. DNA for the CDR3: TGTGCCAGCACCCTAGGCCACATCCAAGAGACCCAGTACTTC. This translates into CASTLGHIQETQYF. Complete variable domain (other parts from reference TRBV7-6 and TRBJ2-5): GAGVSQSPRYKVTKRGQDVALRCDPISGHVSLYWYRQALGQGPEFLTYFNYEAQQDKSGLPNDRFSAERPEGSISTLTIQRTEQRDSAMYRCASTLGHIQETQYFGPGTRLLVL.

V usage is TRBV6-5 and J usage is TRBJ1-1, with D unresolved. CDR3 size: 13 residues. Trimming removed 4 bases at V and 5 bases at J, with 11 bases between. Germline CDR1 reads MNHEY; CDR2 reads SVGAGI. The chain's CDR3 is CASSSRLGTEAFF. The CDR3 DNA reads TGTGCCAGCAGTTCAAGACTCGGTACTGAAGCTTTCTTT.

In DNA form, the CDR3 reads TGTGCCAGTAGAGTCCCAAAGGGGGACACCGGGGAGCTGTTTTTT. This codes for CASRVPKGDTGELFF. The genes are TRBV19 and TRBJ2-2, with D possibly matching TRBD1 (6 bases). In germline, CDR1 is LNHDA, CDR2 SQIVND (reference sequence). V dropped 6 bases and J dropped 3 bases, with 14 bases sitting between them. The CDR3 runs 15 residues.

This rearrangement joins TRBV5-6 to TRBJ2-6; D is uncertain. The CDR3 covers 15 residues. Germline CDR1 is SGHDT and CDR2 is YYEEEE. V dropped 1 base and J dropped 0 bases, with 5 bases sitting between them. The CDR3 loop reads CASSLRRSGANVLTF. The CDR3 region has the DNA TGTGCCAGCAGCTTGAGACGCTCTGGGGCCAACGTCCTGACTTTC.

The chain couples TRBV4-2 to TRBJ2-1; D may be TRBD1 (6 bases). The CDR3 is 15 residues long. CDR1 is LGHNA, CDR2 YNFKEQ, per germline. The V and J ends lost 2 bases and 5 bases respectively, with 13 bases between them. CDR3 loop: CASSQLGARNNEQFF. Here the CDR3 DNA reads TGTGCCAGCAGCCAACTGGGGGCTAGAAACAATGAGCAGTTCTTC.

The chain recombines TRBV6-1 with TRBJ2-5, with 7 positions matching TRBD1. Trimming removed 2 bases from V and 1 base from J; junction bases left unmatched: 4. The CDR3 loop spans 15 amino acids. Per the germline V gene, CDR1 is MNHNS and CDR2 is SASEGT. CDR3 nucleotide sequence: TGTGCCAGCAGTGAATTGAGGGGGCCCCAAGAGACCCAGTACTTC. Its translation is CASSELRGPQETQYF.

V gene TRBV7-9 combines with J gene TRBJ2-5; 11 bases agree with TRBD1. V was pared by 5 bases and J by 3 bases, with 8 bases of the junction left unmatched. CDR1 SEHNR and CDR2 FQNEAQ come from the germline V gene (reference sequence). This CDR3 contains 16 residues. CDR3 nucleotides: TGTGCCAGCAGCCTCAGGACAGGGGGCTGGGAAGAGACCCAGTACTTC. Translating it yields CASSLRTGGWEETQYF.

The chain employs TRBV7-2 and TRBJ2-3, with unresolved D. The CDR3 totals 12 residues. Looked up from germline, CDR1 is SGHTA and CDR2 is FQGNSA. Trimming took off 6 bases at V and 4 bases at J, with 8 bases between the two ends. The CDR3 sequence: CASRRGSDTQYF. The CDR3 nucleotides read TGTGCCAGCAGGAGAGGCTCAGATACGCAGTATTTT.

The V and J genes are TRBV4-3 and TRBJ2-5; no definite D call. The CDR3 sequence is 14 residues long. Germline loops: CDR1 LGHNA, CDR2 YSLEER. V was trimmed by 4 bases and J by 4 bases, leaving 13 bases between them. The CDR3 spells CASSRWGPGETQYF. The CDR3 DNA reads TGCGCCAGCAGCCGGTGGGGTCCTGGAGAGACCCAGTACTTC.

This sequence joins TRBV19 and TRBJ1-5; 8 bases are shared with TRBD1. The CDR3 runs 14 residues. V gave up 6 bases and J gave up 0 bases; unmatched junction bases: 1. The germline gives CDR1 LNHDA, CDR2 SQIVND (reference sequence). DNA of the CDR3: TGTGCCAGTAGCAGGGGGCATAGCAATCAGCCCCAGCATTTT. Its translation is CASSRGHSNQPQHF.